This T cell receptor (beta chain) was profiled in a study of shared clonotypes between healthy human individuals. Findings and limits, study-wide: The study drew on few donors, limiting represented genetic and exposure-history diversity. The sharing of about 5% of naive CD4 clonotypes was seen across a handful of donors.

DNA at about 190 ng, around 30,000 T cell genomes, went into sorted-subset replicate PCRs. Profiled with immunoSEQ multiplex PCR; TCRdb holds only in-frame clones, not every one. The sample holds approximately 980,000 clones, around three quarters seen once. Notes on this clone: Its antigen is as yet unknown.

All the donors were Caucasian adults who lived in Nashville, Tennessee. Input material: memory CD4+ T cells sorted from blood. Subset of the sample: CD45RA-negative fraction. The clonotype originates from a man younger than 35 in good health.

CDR3: CASSLDGRGNQPQHF. CDR3 bases: TGTGCCAGCAGCTTAGATGGCAGGGGCAATCAGCCCCAGCATTTT. V and J are TRBV11-2 and TRBJ1-5; D may be TRBD1 (5 bases). This CDR3 is 15 amino acids long. Trimming left V 0 bases short and J 2 bases short, with 8 bases between. CDR1 and CDR2 (germline): SGHAT, FQNNGV. The whole variable domain, filled in from reference TRBV11-2 and TRBJ1-5, reads EAGVAQSPRYKIIEKRQSVAFWCNPISGHATLYWYQQILGQGPKLLIQFQNNGVVDDSQLPKDRFSAERLKGVDSTLKIQPAKLEDSAVYLCASSLDGRGNQPQHFGDGTRLSIL.